This T cell receptor (beta chain) was sequenced in a study of CD8+ T cells in alopecia areata. The study, taken as a whole, reports: Scalp clonality and expanded CD8+ clones among the top 100 showed significant decreases with tofacitinib. Since there was just one nonresponder, nobody can yet say how baseline CD8+ expansion ties to response.

Turning to this clone: Antigen specificity is unknown.

Treatment denoted: oral pan-JAK inhibitor, 5-10 mg twice daily. Individuals with alopecia areata gave both lesional scalp punch biopsies and peripheral blood for collection. RNA extraction and reverse transcription yielded cDNA as sequencing template. Using immunoSEQ multiplex PCR, the repertoire was profiled, and TCRdb retains in-frame clones only, with some absent. In the table there are roughly 150,000 clones, 54% of which are singletons. There are 15 residues in the CDR3. V lost 5 bases to trimming and J lost 8 bases; unmatched junction nucleotides: 9. CDR1 MNHEY and CDR2 SMNVEV come from the germline V gene (reference sequence).

The chain combines TRBV27 with TRBJ1-2; 12 positions match TRBD1. The source is a human donor with alopecia areata. This specimen consisted of CD8+ T cells sorted from blood, obtained at week 4, from a patient treated with tofacitinib. The CDR3 reads CASSTFGTGGEGYTF. The CDR3, as DNA: TGTGCCAGCAGTACCTTCGGGACAGGGGGCGAAGGCTACACCTTC.